The T cell receptor (beta chain) described here comes from a study of shared clonotypes between healthy human individuals. Looking at the study overall: There were three CD4 naive, three CD4 memory, two CD8 naive and one CD8 memory plates per donor.

Template for every sorted-subset replicate PCR totaled about 0.2 ug DNA, roughly 30,000 T cell genomes. Produced via immunoSEQ multiplex PCR; TCRdb's table is partial and in-frame only. The data contain 950,000 to 1,100,000 clones, 70% to 80% of them singletons. Germline V gene lookup returns CDR1 LNHDA and CDR2 SQIVND (reference sequence). The CDR3 covers 15 residues. Trimming left V 5 bases short and J 0 bases short, with 12 bases between. Division of CD4+ cells produced a CD45RA+ naive subset and a CD45RA-negative memory subset. General observations from the study: Rarefaction demonstrated incomplete sorted-subset sequencing despite large depth.

Points on this clone: Antigen unknown.

The TCR was taken from a man aged 18-30 years in good health. Sequencing was carried out using memory CD4+ T cells sorted from blood. Subset defined: CD45RA-negative fraction. The chain joins TRBV19 to TRBJ2-3, with D unresolved. The CDR3: CASSRLPGSTDTQYF. CDR3 coding DNA: TGTGCCAGTAGTCGACTGCCAGGAAGCACAGATACGCAGTATTTT. Together with reference TRBV19 and TRBJ2-3, the CDR3 gives the full variable domain: DGGITQSPKYLFRKEGQNVTLSCEQNLNHDAMYWYRQDPGQGLRLIYYSQIVNDFQKGDIAEGYSVSREKKESFPLTVTSAQKNPTAFYLCASSRLPGSTDTQYFGPGTRLTVL.